The sequence of this TCR beta chain was determined in a study of blood T cell repertoires in COVID-19. Assay: immunoSEQ multiplex PCR; the TCRdb copy retains only in-frame clones and omits some. The sample consists of approximately 75,000 clones, around 80% of them appearing once. This clone was counted between two and nine times. Trimming removed 5 bases from V and 4 bases from J, with 11 bases in between. Germline V CDR1 and CDR2: GTSNPN, SVGIG (reference sequence). There are 12 residues in the CDR3. The sample was peripheral blood. The TCR sequence derives from a woman aged 80 or over with active or convalescent COVID-19. The J gene is TRBJ1-2, the V gene TRBV30; D might be TRBD1 (5 bases). CDR3 loop: CAWGDRIYGYTF. The CDR3 DNA reads as TGTGCCTGGGGCGACAGAATCTATGGCTACACCTTC.